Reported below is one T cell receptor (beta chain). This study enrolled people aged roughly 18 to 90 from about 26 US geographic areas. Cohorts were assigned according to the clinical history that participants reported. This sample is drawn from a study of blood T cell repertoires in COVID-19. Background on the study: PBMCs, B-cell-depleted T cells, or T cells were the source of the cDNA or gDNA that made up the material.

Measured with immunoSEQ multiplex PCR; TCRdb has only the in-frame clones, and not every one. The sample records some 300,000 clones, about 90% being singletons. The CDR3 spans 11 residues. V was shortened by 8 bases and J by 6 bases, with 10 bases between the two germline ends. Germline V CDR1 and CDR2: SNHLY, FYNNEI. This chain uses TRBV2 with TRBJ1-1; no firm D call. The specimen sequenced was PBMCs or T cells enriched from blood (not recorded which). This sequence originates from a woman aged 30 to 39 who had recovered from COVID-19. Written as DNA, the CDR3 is TGTGCCAGCCTTTACCAGGCTGAAGCTTTCTTT. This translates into CASLYQAEAFF.